Listed here are 3 T cell receptor beta chains from one sample, sequenced in a study. MiXCR, run by TCRdb on the 5' RACE reads, gives a single entry per CDR3 protein. This table holds fewer than 80,000 distinct CDR3 sequences, around a fifth found once. Sequencing input: memory CD4+ T cells sorted from a lymph node. As to subset: memory CD4+ T cells, CD4+CD45RO+CD25-. All receptors derive from a female donor with breast cancer.

This clonotype came up a few times. The rearrangement joins TRBV7-2 to TRBJ2-5; D remains ambiguous. The germline CDR1 and CDR2 sequences are SGHTA and FQGNSA. This CDR3 has 13 residues. Trimming took off 2 bases at V and 5 bases at J, with 9 bases between the two ends. CDR3 in amino acids: CASSLRLSETQYF. In DNA form, the CDR3 reads TGTGCCAGCAGCTTAAGGTTGTCGGAGACCCAGTACTTC.

In its sample, this clonotype was seen many times. This chain connects TRBV20-1 to TRBJ1-5, with D perhaps TRBD1 (6 bases). Germline V lookup: CDR1 DFQATT, CDR2 SNEGSKA (reference sequence). Trimming stripped 3 bases from V and 1 base from J, with 19 bases between. The CDR3 is 17 amino acids. This CDR3 reads CSARMTGGDLSNQPQHF. The CDR3 bases are TGCAGTGCTAGGATGACAGGAGGGGATTTAAGCAATCAGCCCCAGCATTTT.

V gene TRBV18 combines with J gene TRBJ2-3; D might be TRBD2 (5 bases). Germline values: CDR1 KGHSH, CDR2 LQKENI. The V end was cut by 8 bases, the J end by 3 bases, with 15 bases between. CDR3 length: 14 amino acids. The CDR3 DNA sequence: TGTGCCAGCGCCGGGAACAACGGAACAGATACGCAGTATTTT. Its translation is CASAGNNGTDTQYF.